The present entry profiles one T cell receptor (beta chain) with its context. Its antigen is still unknown. This entry belongs to a study of T cell responses to AZD1222 COVID-19 vaccine. Study results and limitations: Elevations in Spike-specific TCR breadth and depth followed administration of two AZD1222 doses.

Germline-derived CDR1 and CDR2 are SGHTA and FQGNSA. The CDR3 length is 15 residues. Trimming removed 1 base from V and 6 bases from J; junction bases left unmatched: 7. TCRdb keeps only in-frame clones here, not all; method: immunoSEQ multiplex PCR. The data hold fewer than 140,000 clones, with about 90% observed a single time. This receptor was taken from an adult who received the AZD1222 COVID-19 vaccine. The chain joins TRBV7-2 to TRBJ2-7; 9 bases map to TRBD2. The starting material was peripheral blood, obtained 28 days after the second AZD1222 dose. The CDR3 loop is CASSLGTSGLAEQYF. CDR3 in DNA: TGTGCCAGCAGCTTAGGTACTAGCGGGCTTGCCGAGCAGTACTTC.